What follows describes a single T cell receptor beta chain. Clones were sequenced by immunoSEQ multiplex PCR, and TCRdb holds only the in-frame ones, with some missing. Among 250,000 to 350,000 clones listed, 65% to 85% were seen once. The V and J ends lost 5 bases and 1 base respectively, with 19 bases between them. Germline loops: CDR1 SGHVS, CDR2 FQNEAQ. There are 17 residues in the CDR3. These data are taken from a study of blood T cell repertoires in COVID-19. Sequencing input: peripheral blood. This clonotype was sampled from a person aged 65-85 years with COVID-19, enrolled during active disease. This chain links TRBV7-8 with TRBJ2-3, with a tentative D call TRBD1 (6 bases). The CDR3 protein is CASSTPTGSYGTDTQYF. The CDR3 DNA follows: TGTGCCAGCAGCACCCCAACAGGGTCCTACGGCACAGATACGCAGTATTTT.